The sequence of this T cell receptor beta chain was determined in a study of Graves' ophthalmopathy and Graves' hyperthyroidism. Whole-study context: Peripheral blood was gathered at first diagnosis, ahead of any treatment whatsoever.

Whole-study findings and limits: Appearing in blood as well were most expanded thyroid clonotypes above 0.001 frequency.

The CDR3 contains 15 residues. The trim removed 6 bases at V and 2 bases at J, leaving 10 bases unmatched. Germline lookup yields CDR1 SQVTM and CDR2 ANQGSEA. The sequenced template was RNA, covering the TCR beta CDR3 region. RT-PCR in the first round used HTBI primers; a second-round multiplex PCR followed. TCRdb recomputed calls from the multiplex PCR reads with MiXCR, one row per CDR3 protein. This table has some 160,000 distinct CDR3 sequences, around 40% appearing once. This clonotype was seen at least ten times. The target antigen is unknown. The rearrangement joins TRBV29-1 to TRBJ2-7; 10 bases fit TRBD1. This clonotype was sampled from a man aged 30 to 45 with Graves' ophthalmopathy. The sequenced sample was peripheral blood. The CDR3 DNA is TGCAGCGTGATCGACCCGGACAGGGGGACCTACGAGCAGTACTTC. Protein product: CSVIDPDRGTYEQYF.